This T cell receptor beta chain was profiled in a study of cytomegalovirus exposure and HLA in healthy donors. This clone has more than one count but fewer than ten. The CDR3 totals 14 residues. Germline CDR1 is LNHNV and CDR2 is YYDKDF (reference sequence). Unmatched junction bases numbered 4, after V lost 3 bases and J lost 7 bases. With 60 Vbeta and 13 Jbeta primers, the PCR was carried out. Clones were sequenced by immunoSEQ multiplex PCR, and TCRdb holds only the in-frame ones, with some missing. The sample has 100,000 or so clones, approximately 70% seen once. Source material: PBMCs. The chain uses TRBV15 and TRBJ1-5, with 9 bases matching TRBD1. This clonotype originated in a man aged 35-49 years in good health and CMV-seropositive. In DNA form, the CDR3 reads TGTGCCACCAGCAGGACAGGGGGACACCAGCCCCAGCATTTT. As protein: CATSRTGGHQPQHF.